Each of the 30 T cell receptor beta chains below was sequenced from the same sample in a study of blood T cell repertoires in COVID-19. The data were produced by immunoSEQ multiplex PCR, yet TCRdb's version contains in-frame clones alone and is incomplete. Seen here are approximately 100,000 clones, 80% to 90% observed once, and the top ten hold over 12%. The sequencing input was peripheral blood. All receptors derive from a man aged 50-59 years with acute or convalescent COVID-19.

CDR3 protein: CASSLGGGSSDTQYF. CDR3 DNA sequence: TGTGCCAGCAGCTTAGGAGGCGGGAGCTCGGATACGCAGTATTTT. This chain links TRBV7-2 with TRBJ2-3, with 7 bases matching TRBD2. The trim removed 1 base at V and 6 bases at J, leaving 7 bases unmatched. This CDR3 region has 15 residues. Per germline, CDR1 SGHTA and CDR2 FQGNSA.

In this sample, this clone is medium-sized (0.01 to 0.1%). The chain joins TRBV28 to TRBJ2-2; TRBD2 aligns across 7 bases. V shed 5 bases, J shed 9 bases, and the junction held 6 bases outside the gene matches. CDR1 and CDR2 from the germline V gene are MDHEN and SYDVKM. This CDR3 is 13 amino acids long. CDR3 sequence: CASSEIAGRELFF. In DNA form, the CDR3 reads TGTGCCAGCAGTGAGATAGCGGGTAGGGAGCTGTTTTTT.

The chain links TRBV15 to TRBJ2-5; a possible D gene is TRBD1 (7 bases). The CDR3 extends over 13 amino acids. Germline V lookup: CDR1 LNHNV, CDR2 YYDKDF (reference sequence). V gave up 9 bases and J gave up 5 bases, with 16 bases separating them. CDR3 sequence: CATLGGGVETQYF. CDR3 in DNA: TGTGCCACTCTTGGAGGGGGCGTTGAGACCCAGTACTTC.

This chain uses TRBV27 with TRBJ1-5; the D is unclear. This CDR3 contains 14 residues. Germline V gene sequence: CDR1 MNHEY, CDR2 SMNVEV (reference sequence). V was shortened by 4 bases and J by 7 bases, with 14 bases between the two germline ends. CDR3 sequence reads: CASSSLNSYQPQHF. CDR3 DNA: TGTGCCAGCAGTTCCCTCAACAGTTACCAGCCCCAGCATTTT.

The V call is TRBV6-5, the J call TRBJ2-3; weak D call: TRBD1 (6 bases). CDR1 is MNHEY and CDR2 is SVGAGI in the germline V gene. Deletions cut 5 bases from V and 0 bases from J, with 9 bases between. This CDR3 region has 14 residues. Here the CDR3 DNA reads TGTGCCAGCAGTCGGGACACGAGCACAGATACGCAGTATTTT. Protein: CASSRDTSTDTQYF.

The CDR3 spells CASSVAGGSWETQYF. The DNA for the CDR3 is TGTGCCAGCAGCGTAGCGGGAGGATCGTGGGAGACCCAGTACTTC. V and J are TRBV9 and TRBJ2-5, with 7 bases aligning to TRBD2. V lost 0 bases to trimming and J lost 5 bases; unmatched junction nucleotides: 7. Germline loops: CDR1 SGDLS, CDR2 YYNGEE. The CDR3 has 15 residues.

Regarding this clone: The junction and the germline gene differ at one end; a read error may be behind it. The chain combines TRBV5-6 with TRBJ2-1, with D possibly matching TRBD1 (5 bases). Germline-derived CDR1 and CDR2 are SGHDT and YYEEEE. CDR3 length equals 11 residues. The CDR3 reads CASSFKQEHIF. The CDR3 bases are TGTGCCAGCAGCTTCAAACAGGAACATATCTTC.

This clone was counted a single time. In DNA form, the CDR3 reads TGCAGCGTTAGCCCTGGGCAGGGCTACACCTTC. It translates to CSVSPGQGYTF. This chain links TRBV29-1 with TRBJ1-2, with no clear D. The CDR3 runs 11 residues. Germline V gene data show CDR1 as SQVTM and CDR2 as ANQGSEA. V was cut by 5 bases and J by 8 bases, with 12 bases left in between.

This chain connects TRBV3-1 (or the pseudogene TRBV3-2) to TRBJ2-5; no clear D. V was pared by 1 base and J by 5 bases, with 8 bases between. CDR3 length equals 13 residues. The germline gives CDR1 LGHDT, CDR2 YNNKEL (reference sequence). The CDR3: CASSQGGWETQYF. The CDR3 DNA sequence: TGTGCCAGCAGCCAAGGAGGTTGGGAGACCCAGTACTTC.

The rearrangement links TRBV5-6 to TRBJ2-7; D may be TRBD2 (5 bases). Germline CDR1 reads SGHDT; CDR2 reads YYEEEE. Trimming stripped 1 base from V and 1 base from J, with 6 bases between. There are 13 residues in the CDR3. The CDR3, as DNA: TGTGCCAGCAGCTTGCGGGGTTCCTACGAGCAGTACTTC. This gives the protein CASSLRGSYEQYF.

The rearrangement uses TRBV5-1 and TRBJ2-4; 7 bases are a match to TRBD1. Trimming at V came to 5 bases and at J to 4 bases, leaving 12 bases not matched to a gene. Germline V CDR1 and CDR2: SGHRS, YFSETQ. The CDR3 loop spans 16 amino acids. In DNA, the CDR3 is TGCGCCAGCAGACCCCTCACAGGGACAGAGAAAAACATTCAGTACTTC. It translates to CASRPLTGTEKNIQYF.

The chain recombines TRBV6-6 with TRBJ1-5; D perhaps matches TRBD1 (6 bases). The CDR3 has 15 residues. The V and J ends lost 5 bases and 3 bases respectively, with 14 bases between them. Germline lookup yields CDR1 MNHNY and CDR2 SVGAGI (reference sequence). In nucleotides, the CDR3 is TGTGCCAGCAGTCCCGGGGGGGGCTACAATCAGCCCCAGCATTTT. Its translation is CASSPGGGYNQPQHF.

V is TRBV18 and J is TRBJ2-7; 10 bases fit TRBD1. The CDR3 loop spans 16 amino acids. V dropped 3 bases and J dropped 4; count of bases not matched to a gene: 9. CDR1 KGHSH and CDR2 LQKENI come from the germline V gene. CDR3 sequence reads: CASSPPGTGALYEQYF. CDR3 nucleotides: TGTGCCAGCTCACCTCCCGGGACAGGGGCGCTTTACGAGCAGTACTTC.

The chain employs TRBV2 and TRBJ2-1, with 7 positions matching TRBD1. The junction had 9 bases not matched to a gene; V was cut back by 6 bases and J by 4 bases. The CDR3 length is 15 residues. Germline V gene sequence: CDR1 SNHLY, CDR2 FYNNEI. The CDR3 reads CASSRRGTEYNEQFF. The CDR3 DNA follows: TGTGCCAGCAGCCGTCGAGGGACAGAATACAATGAGCAGTTCTTC.

This clone has a handful of counts. The V and J genes are TRBV29-1 and TRBJ2-7; 9 bases agree with TRBD1. The V segment lost 0 bases and the J segment 5 bases; nucleotides outside the gene matches: 2. This CDR3 has 13 amino acids. CDR1 and CDR2 from the germline V gene are SQVTM and ANQGSEA. The CDR3 DNA is TGCAGCGTTGAAGAACAGGGGGCTGACGAGCAGTACTTC. Amino acids: CSVEEQGADEQYF.

V and J are TRBV11-1 and TRBJ1-4; TRBD1 is a possible D gene (5 bases). This CDR3 comprises 14 residues. Germline V CDR1 and CDR2: SGHAT, FQDESV (reference sequence). V dropped 7 bases and J dropped 8 bases, with 17 bases sitting between them. CDR3 in DNA: TGTGCCAGCACCCCTTCGGGGGGAGAGGAAAAACTGTTTTTT. Residues: CASTPSGGEEKLFF.

The sample holds one count of this clone. The rearrangement links TRBV5-5 to TRBJ2-3; no firm D call. In germline, CDR1 is SGHKS, CDR2 YYEKEE (reference sequence). The CDR3 runs 15 residues. Trimming left V 4 bases short and J 2 bases short, with 14 bases between. CDR3 region: CASSLEALTTDTQYF. The CDR3 DNA sequence: TGTGCCAGCAGCCTCGAGGCCCTAACCACAGATACGCAGTATTTT.

In its sample, this clone was seen a few times. V gene TRBV6-1 combines with J gene TRBJ1-4, with 9 bases aligning to TRBD1. CDR1 is MNHNS and CDR2 is SASEGT in the germline V gene. V dropped 1 base and J dropped 7; count of bases not matched to a gene: 7. The CDR3 length is 16 residues. CDR3 sequence reads: CASSEDTGTGSEKLFF. CDR3 bases: TGTGCCAGCAGTGAAGATACCGGGACAGGGAGTGAAAAACTGTTTTTT.

The chain couples TRBV28 to TRBJ2-5, with unresolved D. Germline V gene lookup returns CDR1 MDHEN and CDR2 SYDVKM. Trimming removed 3 bases from V and 0 bases from J, with 2 bases in between. The CDR3 runs 12 residues. DNA of the CDR3: TGTGCCAGCAGTTTTAACCAAGAGACCCAGTACTTC. It codes for CASSFNQETQYF.

This clone was seen just once. This sequence joins TRBV28 and TRBJ2-1, with a weak D call TRBD1 (5 bases). The V end lost 6 bases, the J end lost 2 bases, and 14 bases lay between the germline ends. The CDR3 consists of 15 residues. Germline V gene lookup returns CDR1 MDHEN and CDR2 SYDVKM. Here the CDR3 reads CASRKGSATYNEQFF. The CDR3, as DNA: TGTGCCAGCAGAAAGGGGTCGGCCACCTACAATGAGCAGTTCTTC.

The chain joins TRBV6-5 to TRBJ2-7; 8 bases match TRBD1. This CDR3 contains 15 residues. The germline V gene encodes CDR1 MNHEY and CDR2 SVGAGI. V gave up 4 bases and J gave up 3 bases; unmatched junction bases: 8. In DNA, the CDR3 is TGTGCCAGCAGTTCTAGGACAGGGACGAACTACGAGCAGTACTTC. Encoded protein: CASSSRTGTNYEQYF.

This rearrangement joins TRBV30 to TRBJ1-5; tentatively, D is TRBD1 (6 bases). This CDR3 contains 12 residues. Trimming pared 4 bases from V and 7 bases from J, leaving 11 bases between. CDR1 GTSNPN and CDR2 SVGIG come from the germline V gene (reference sequence). The CDR3 coding sequence is TGTGCCTGGAATGAAGGGGGACAGCCCCAGCATTTT. It yields the protein CAWNEGGQPQHF.

The J gene is TRBJ2-4, the V gene TRBV30, with TRBD2 identical over 8 bases. CDR1 and CDR2 (germline): GTSNPN, SVGIG (reference sequence). This CDR3 spans 13 amino acids. V lost 3 bases to trimming and J lost 4 bases; unmatched junction nucleotides: 2. The CDR3 is CAWRGGRKNIQYF. The CDR3 nucleotides are TGTGCCTGGAGAGGCGGGAGGAAAAACATTCAGTACTTC.

The chain combines TRBV12-3 or TRBV12-4 with TRBJ2-1; TRBD1 matches 7 bases. Trimming at V came to 5 bases and at J to 9 bases, leaving 4 bases not matched to a gene. This CDR3 is built from 12 residues. The CDR3, as DNA: TGTGCCAGCAGTAAGGACAGGTTTGAGCAGTTCTTC. Protein product: CASSKDRFEQFF.

The chain uses TRBV11-3 and TRBJ2-2, with D uncertain. Trimming took off 7 bases at V and 3 bases at J, with 9 bases between the two ends. Germline V gene lookup returns CDR1 SGHNT and CDR2 YENEEA. This CDR3 spans 13 amino acids. The CDR3 loop reads CASMEQYTGELFF. The CDR3 DNA reads as TGTGCCAGCATGGAGCAGTACACCGGGGAGCTGTTTTTT.

This chain joins TRBV6-6 and TRBJ2-2; D unresolved. The CDR3 covers 16 residues. In germline, CDR1 is MNHNY, CDR2 SVGAGI (reference sequence). Trimming pared 5 bases from V and 4 bases from J, leaving 17 bases between. The CDR3 sequence is CASSPTPRSFTGELFF. CDR3 coding DNA: TGTGCCAGCAGTCCTACCCCTCGGAGCTTCACCGGGGAGCTGTTTTTT.

This clone appeared a single time. The CDR3 nucleotides read TGTGCCAGAAGCTTGGAAGCCCACCTGACAGGGCCCGGGGAGACCCAGTACTTC. It is translated as CARSLEAHLTGPGETQYF. The chain links TRBV5-3 to TRBJ2-5; TRBD1 matches 7 bases. TRBV5-3 is an ORF, and what it does is uncertain. The CDR3 length is 18 residues. Trimming took 0 bases from V and 5 from J; bases not matched to a gene: 16.

CDR3 protein: CASSLSGETYEQYF. In DNA, the CDR3 is TGTGCCAGCAGTTTGTCAGGGGAAACCTACGAGCAGTACTTC. This rearrangement joins TRBV6-5 to TRBJ2-7; D is possibly TRBD1 (6 bases). V was pared by 4 bases and J by 2 bases, with 12 bases between. This CDR3 region has 14 residues. Germline CDR1 is MNHEY and CDR2 is SVGAGI.

This chain connects TRBV7-9 to TRBJ2-1; 11 bases are a match to TRBD2. The ends lost 2 bases at V and 8 bases at J; junction bases unmatched: 8. The CDR3 extends over 16 amino acids. Germline CDR1 SEHNR, CDR2 FQNEAQ (reference sequence). In nucleotides, the CDR3 is TGTGCCAGCAGCTTATTCGGGACTAGCGGTTTCTATGAGCAGTTCTTC. Residues: CASSLFGTSGFYEQFF.

The chain joins TRBV28 to TRBJ2-7; 9 positions agree with TRBD1. There are 14 residues in the CDR3. With V trimmed by 7 bases and J by 3 bases, 7 bases remained unmatched. Germline V lookup: CDR1 MDHEN, CDR2 SYDVKM. The CDR3 DNA sequence: TGTGCCAGCACTCTACAGGGGGCTCTCTACGAGCAGTACTTC. Amino acids: CASTLQGALYEQYF.